This T cell receptor beta chain was recorded in a study of blood T cell repertoires in COVID-19. Overall study context: Collection of acute and convalescent COVID-19 samples took place in the United States, Italy and Spain. T cells, B-cell-depleted T cells, or PBMCs provided the cDNA or gDNA that served as material.

The CDR3 has 15 amino acids. Germline-derived CDR1 and CDR2 are MNHEY and SVGAGI. With 7 bases clipped from V and 3 bases from J, the junction kept 6 bases outside the gene matches. Source study methods: Quantification of nucleated cells was approximated via reference gene primer amplification. Produced via immunoSEQ multiplex PCR; TCRdb's table is partial and in-frame only. The V and J calls and clone size were taken over from that table, and D and trimming were inferred from the DNA. The sample contains 300,000 to 400,000 clones, around 90% of which appear only once. The V and J genes are TRBV6-5 and TRBJ2-3; 11 nucleotides align to TRBD1. The receptor comes from a woman aged 18-29 years who had recovered from COVID-19. Sequenced: peripheral blood. Here the CDR3 DNA reads TGTGCCAGCAACAAGGACAGGGGGCTGACAGATACGCAGTATTTT. It yields the protein CASNKDRGLTDTQYF.